A selection of T cell receptor beta chains follows, all from one sample in a study of T-cell memory formation after mild COVID-19. MiXCR was run by TCRdb on the 5' RACE reads, yielding one entry per CDR3 protein. The sample includes about 210,000 distinct CDR3 sequences, more than 25% seen only once; the top ten take over 9.5%. Material: PBMCs or a T cell subset sorted from them (not recorded which). These receptor sequences come from an adult woman who had mild COVID-19 (a few samples of this study predate the infection). Cell type and time point are not known. The CDR3 runs from the conserved cysteine through the conserved F or W. D genes are given only for firm matches. Size is omitted from some rows. Given values are once, few, many or a class for expanded clones.

d_call,clone_size,j_call,v_call,cdr3_nt,cdr3_aa
NA,NA,TRBJ1-2,TRBV24-1,TGTGCCACCGCCCGGACTGACATAGGTGGCTACACCTTC,CATARTDIGGYTF
TRBD1,NA,TRBJ2-5,TRBV4-3,TGCGCCAGCAGCCAAGAAGGGCCCCCGACAGGGGGCTGGGAGACCCAGTACTTC,CASSQEGPPTGGWETQYF
TRBD1,NA,TRBJ1-1,TRBV4-2,TGTGCCAGCAGCCAGGGAGTCCCGGGACAGGGAGAAGGGGCTGAAGCTTTCTTT,CASSQGVPGQGEGAEAFF
TRBD2,many,TRBJ2-3,TRBV6-2/TRBV6-3,TGTGCCAGCAGACACACTAGCGGATCAGATACGCAGTATTTT,CASRHTSGSDTQYF
TRBD2,NA,TRBJ2-7,TRBV29-1,TGCAGCGTCCAGCGGGAAACAGAGCAGTACTTC,CSVQRETEQYF
TRBD1,NA,TRBJ2-7,TRBV24-1,TGTGCCACCAGTGATGGGACAGGGATTCGCTACGAGCAGTACTTC,CATSDGTGIRYEQYF
TRBD2,few,TRBJ2-7,TRBV7-8,TGTGCCAGCCTAAAGAGCGGGATGATGGCCGAGCAGTACTTC,CASLKSGMMAEQYF
TRBD1,NA,TRBJ2-1,TRBV7-9,TGTGCCAGCAGCTTAAGGGACAGGGGACGCAATGAGCAGTTCTTC,CASSLRDRGRNEQFF
TRBD2,NA,TRBJ2-2,TRBV12-3/TRBV12-4,TGTGCCAGCAGTCTAAGGACTAGTTACACCGGGGAGCTGTTTTTT,CASSLRTSYTGELFF
TRBD1,few,TRBJ2-5,TRBV10-2,TGCGCCAGCAGACGGCCCCCGGGACAGGGAACGGGGGAGACCCAGTACTTC,CASRRPPGQGTGETQYF
TRBD2,NA,TRBJ2-2,TRBV7-9,TGTGCCAGCAGTTCGCCGGGGGGATCGAACACCGGGGAGCTGTTTTTT,CASSSPGGSNTGELFF
NA,NA,TRBJ2-1,TRBV20-1,TGCAGTGCTAGTCGGTTAGGGTCAGCGTATGAGCAGTTCTTC,CSASRLGSAYEQFF
TRBD2,NA,TRBJ2-7,TRBV29-1,TGCAGCGTTGAAGAAGGGACTAGCGGGGTGGACTACGAGCAGTACTTC,CSVEEGTSGVDYEQYF
NA,NA,TRBJ2-4,TRBV6-5,TGTGCCAGCAGCGACAGGGCGGGAGGCAAAAACATTCAGTACTTC,CASSDRAGGKNIQYF
NA,NA,TRBJ2-2,TRBV20-1,TGCAGTGCTAGAGATCTCGACACCGGGGAGCTGTTTTTT,CSARDLDTGELFF
NA,many,TRBJ2-1,TRBV7-3,TGTGCCAGCAGCTTAATAGGAGGGGCCTCCTACAATGAGCAGTTCTTC,CASSLIGGASYNEQFF
NA,NA,TRBJ1-5,TRBV7-8,TGTGCCAGCAGCCCTTCACACAGGGATTGGGTTCAGCCCCAGCATTTT,CASSPSHRDWVQPQHF
TRBD1,few,TRBJ2-7,TRBV5-1,TGCGCCAGCAGCCCCTGGACAGGGGGTCCGGGCGAGCAGTACTTC,CASSPWTGGPGEQYF
TRBD1,NA,TRBJ2-3,TRBV7-2,TGTGCCAGCAGCGTCGGGACAGGCGGAGATACGCAGTATTTT,CASSVGTGGDTQYF
NA,few,TRBJ1-1,TRBV5-1,TGCGCCAGCAGCCCGGAGTACAGGGAAGATGAAGCTTTCTTT,CASSPEYREDEAFF
NA,few,TRBJ1-5,TRBV15,TGTGCCACCAGTGACAGACCTAATCAGCCCCAGCATTTT,CATSDRPNQPQHF
NA,NA,TRBJ2-1,TRBV11-3,TGTGCCAGCAGCTTTCGACCGCCAAATGAGCAGTTCTTC,CASSFRPPNEQFF
NA,NA,TRBJ2-6,TRBV6-2/TRBV6-3,TGTGCCAGCAGTTACTCCCCGCTCCTATCTGGGGCCAACGTCCTGACTTTC,CASSYSPLLSGANVLTF
TRBD1,NA,TRBJ2-1,TRBV20-1,TGCAGTGCTAGAGAACCGGGACAGGGGTTTGAGCAGTTCTTC,CSAREPGQGFEQFF
NA,NA,TRBJ2-3,TRBV5-5,TGTGCCAGCAGCTTGTTTTCCGGCCCTAGCACAGATACGCAGTATTTT,CASSLFSGPSTDTQYF
NA,NA,TRBJ2-7,TRBV9,TGTGCCAGCAGCGTAGACGGCGTAGTCTACGAGCAGTACTTC,CASSVDGVVYEQYF
NA,NA,TRBJ2-7,TRBV3-1,TGTGCCAGCAGCCAAGACCGGGACGCAACCTACGAGCAGTACTTC,CASSQDRDATYEQYF
NA,few,TRBJ1-3,TRBV7-9,TGTGCCAGCAGCTTCGACCTACGCGGAAACACCATATATTTT,CASSFDLRGNTIYF
TRBD2,NA,TRBJ2-1,TRBV9,TGTGCCAGCAGCACCGATCCTGGGCTAGCGGGAGCCGATGAGCAGTTCTTC,CASSTDPGLAGADEQFF
TRBD1,NA,TRBJ2-5,TRBV29-1,TGCAGCGGAAGCCGGGACAGGGGAGTTAGAGGTACCCAGTACTTC,CSGSRDRGVRGTQYF
NA,NA,TRBJ2-3,TRBV6-5,TGTGCCATCAGTTCCGGGACTTCTCCTAGCACAGATACGCAGTATTTT,CAISSGTSPSTDTQYF
TRBD2,few,TRBJ2-5,TRBV7-8,TGTGCCAGCAGCCCCCCGGACTGGGAGGGGACCCAGTACTTC,CASSPPDWEGTQYF
TRBD2,many,TRBJ2-1,TRBV3-1,TGTGCCAGCAACCCAACGGGACTAGCGGGAAATGAGCAGTTCTTC,CASNPTGLAGNEQFF
NA,NA,TRBJ2-5,TRBV6-5,TGTGCCACGGGCCGGGGACAAGAGACCCAGTACTTC,CATGRGQETQYF
NA,NA,TRBJ2-3,TRBV9,TGTGCCAGCACCAACCTTAATAGTGGAGATACGCAGTATTTT,CASTNLNSGDTQYF
NA,few,TRBJ2-7,TRBV7-2,TGTGCCAGCAGCCCCTATGTGGGATACGAGCAGTACTTC,CASSPYVGYEQYF
NA,NA,TRBJ2-7,TRBV5-1,TGCGCCAGCAGCCACCCAGGCCAACAGGGATCAGGCGAGCAGTACTTC,CASSHPGQQGSGEQYF
NA,few,TRBJ1-1,TRBV20-1,TGCAGTGCTAGGACTGGCGACACTGAAGCTTTCTTT,CSARTGDTEAFF
TRBD1,few,TRBJ1-6,TRBV6-6,TGTGCCAGCAGAGGGAGGACAGGGGATATTTCACCCCTCCACTTT,CASRGRTGDISPLHF
TRBD1,few,TRBJ1-4,TRBV7-9,TGTGCCAGCAGCGACAGACAGGGAACTAATGAAAAACTGTTTTTT,CASSDRQGTNEKLFF
TRBD1,few,TRBJ1-2,TRBV30,TGTGCCTGGAGCTACGGACAGGGGGCTAACTATGGCTACACCTTC,CAWSYGQGANYGYTF
TRBD2,NA,TRBJ2-2,TRBV2,TGTGCCAGCAGTAATAGCGGGGGGGACACCGGGGAGCTGTTTTTT,CASSNSGGDTGELFF
NA,many,TRBJ2-3,TRBV7-9,TGTGCCAGCAGCCCCCCCGGCCTTCACACAGATACGCAGTATTTT,CASSPPGLHTDTQYF
NA,NA,TRBJ2-7,TRBV24-1,TGTGCCACCCAGGGAGGTCAGGCCTACGAGCAGTACTTC,CATQGGQAYEQYF
NA,many,TRBJ1-1,TRBV5-1,TGCGCCAGCAGCTCCGGGCCGGAAACCTGGGCTGAAGCTTTCTTT,CASSSGPETWAEAFF
TRBD2,NA,TRBJ2-4,TRBV29-1,TGCAGCGTTGAACTCGTGACTAGCGTTGCCAAAAACATTCAGTACTTC,CSVELVTSVAKNIQYF
NA,many,TRBJ2-7,TRBV4-2,TGTGCCAGCAGCCAAATCCACGGGGACTCCTACGAGCAGTACTTC,CASSQIHGDSYEQYF
NA,few,TRBJ2-5,TRBV6-1,TGTGCCAGCAGTGAGTTACAAGAGACCCAGTACTTC,CASSELQETQYF
NA,NA,TRBJ1-4,TRBV5-1,TGCGCCAGCTCTCCGTCGGCTTCGGCAGTAGAAAAACTGTTTTTT,CASSPSASAVEKLFF
TRBD1,NA,TRBJ2-5,TRBV29-1,TGCAGCGTTGCCGGGACAGTGGTGGGCGAGACCCAGTACTTC,CSVAGTVVGETQYF
NA,few,TRBJ1-1,TRBV7-9,TGTGCCAGCAGCTTACAGACGCCTGAAGCTTTCTTT,CASSLQTPEAFF
NA,few,TRBJ2-6,TRBV29-1,TGCAGCGTTCTAGAGTTTTCCTCTGGGGCCAACGTCCTGACTTTC,CSVLEFSSGANVLTF
NA,NA,TRBJ2-7,TRBV19,TGTGCCAGTAGTATCCAGGGAAGAAGCTCCTACGAGCAGTACTTC,CASSIQGRSSYEQYF
TRBD1,few,TRBJ2-1,TRBV5-1,TGCGCCAGCAGCTTGATGACAGGGTCAGGGTACAATGAGCAGTTCTTC,CASSLMTGSGYNEQFF
NA,NA,TRBJ2-3,TRBV7-2,TGTGCCAGCAGCCGCCCAGAGAGGGTGGCAGATACGCAGTATTTT,CASSRPERVADTQYF
TRBD2,many,TRBJ2-5,TRBV15,TGTGCCACCAGCAGAAATGGACTAGCGGGAGGGCCGGAGCAAGAGACCCAGTACTTC,CATSRNGLAGGPEQETQYF
TRBD1,NA,TRBJ2-7,TRBV12-3/TRBV12-4,TGTGCCAGCAGTCTCCTGGCAGGGGGCCACGAGCAGTACTTC,CASSLLAGGHEQYF
TRBD2,NA,TRBJ2-3,TRBV4-1,TGCGCCAGCAGCCAAGGTTGGGGTAGCGGGGGTTCAGGTACGCAGTATTTT,CASSQGWGSGGSGTQYF